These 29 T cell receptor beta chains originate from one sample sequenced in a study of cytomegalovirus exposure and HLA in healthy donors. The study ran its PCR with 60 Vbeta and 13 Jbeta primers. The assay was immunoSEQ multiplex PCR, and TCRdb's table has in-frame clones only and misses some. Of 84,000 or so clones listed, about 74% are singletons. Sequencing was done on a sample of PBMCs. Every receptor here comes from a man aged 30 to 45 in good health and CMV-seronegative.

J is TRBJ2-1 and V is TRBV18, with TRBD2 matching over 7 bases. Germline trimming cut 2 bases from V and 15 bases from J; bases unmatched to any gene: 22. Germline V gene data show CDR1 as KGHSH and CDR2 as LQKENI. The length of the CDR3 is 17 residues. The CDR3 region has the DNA TGTGCCAGCTCACCAGAACGAGGACTAGTCCGCGCAGCGAGCAGGTTCTTC. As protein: CASSPERGLVRAASRFF.

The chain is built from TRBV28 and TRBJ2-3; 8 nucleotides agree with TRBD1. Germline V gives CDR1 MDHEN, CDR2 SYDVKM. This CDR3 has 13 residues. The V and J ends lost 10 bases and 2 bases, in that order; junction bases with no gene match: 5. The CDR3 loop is CATQGANTDTQYF. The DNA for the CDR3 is TGTGCCACCCAGGGGGCGAACACAGATACGCAGTATTTT.

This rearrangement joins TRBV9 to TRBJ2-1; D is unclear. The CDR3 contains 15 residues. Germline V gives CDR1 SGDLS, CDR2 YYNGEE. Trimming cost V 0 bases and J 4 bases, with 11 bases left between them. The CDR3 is CASSVAETLYNEQFF. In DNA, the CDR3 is TGTGCCAGCAGCGTAGCCGAAACCCTATACAATGAGCAGTTCTTC.

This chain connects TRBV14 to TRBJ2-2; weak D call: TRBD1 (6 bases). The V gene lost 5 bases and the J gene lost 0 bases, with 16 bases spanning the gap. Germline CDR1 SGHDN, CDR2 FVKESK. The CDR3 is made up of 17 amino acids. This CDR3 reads CASSFVTGHTNTGELFF. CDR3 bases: TGTGCCAGCAGCTTCGTGACAGGACATACGAACACCGGGGAGCTGTTTTTT.

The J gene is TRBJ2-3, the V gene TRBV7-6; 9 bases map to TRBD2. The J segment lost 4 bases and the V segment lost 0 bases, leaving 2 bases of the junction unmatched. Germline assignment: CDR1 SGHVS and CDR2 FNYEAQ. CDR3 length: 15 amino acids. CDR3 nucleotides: TGTGCCAGCAGCTTAGCGCAGCGGGAGGCAGATACGCAGTATTTT. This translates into CASSLAQREADTQYF.

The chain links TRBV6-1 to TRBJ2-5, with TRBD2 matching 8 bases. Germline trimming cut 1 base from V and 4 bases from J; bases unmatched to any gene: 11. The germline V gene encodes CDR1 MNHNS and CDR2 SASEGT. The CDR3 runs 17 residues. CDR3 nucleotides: TGTGCCAGCAGTGAAGTATTATCGGGAGGGCCCCCAGAGACCCAGTACTTC. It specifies CASSEVLSGGPPETQYF.

The CDR3 DNA is TGTGCCAGCTCACCACCGGGGGGTGACGGTGAAGCTTTCTTT. Protein: CASSPPGGDGEAFF. The chain uses TRBV18 and TRBJ1-1; a weak D match, TRBD1 (5 bases). Germline V gives CDR1 KGHSH, CDR2 LQKENI. The ends were cut back, 0 bases at V and 7 bases at J, with 12 bases in the middle. There are 14 residues in the CDR3.

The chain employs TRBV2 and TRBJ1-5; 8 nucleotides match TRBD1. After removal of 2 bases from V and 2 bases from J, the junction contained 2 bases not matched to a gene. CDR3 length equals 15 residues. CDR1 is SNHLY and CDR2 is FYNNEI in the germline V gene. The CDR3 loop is CASSEQGAGNQPQHF. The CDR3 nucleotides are TGTGCCAGCAGTGAACAGGGGGCAGGCAATCAGCCCCAGCATTTT.

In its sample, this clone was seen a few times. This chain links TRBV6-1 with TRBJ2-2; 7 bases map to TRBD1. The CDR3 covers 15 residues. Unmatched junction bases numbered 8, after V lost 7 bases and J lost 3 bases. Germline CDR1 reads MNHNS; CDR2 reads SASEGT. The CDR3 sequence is CASKSGQGDTGELFF. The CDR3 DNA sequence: TGTGCCAGCAAATCGGGGCAGGGGGACACCGGGGAGCTGTTTTTT.

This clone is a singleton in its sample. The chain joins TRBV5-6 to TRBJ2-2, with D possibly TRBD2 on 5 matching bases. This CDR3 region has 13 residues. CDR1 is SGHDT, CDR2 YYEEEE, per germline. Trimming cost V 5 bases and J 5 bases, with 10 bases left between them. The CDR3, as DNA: TGTGCCAGCAGTCGGGGTGGGACCGGGGAGCTGTTTTTT. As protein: CASSRGGTGELFF. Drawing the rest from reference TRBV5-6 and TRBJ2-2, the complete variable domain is DAGVTQSPTHLIKTRGQQVTLRCSPKSGHDTVSWYQQALGQGPQFIFQYYEEEERQRGNFPDRFSGHQFPNYSSELNVNALLLGDSALYLCASSRGGTGELFFGEGSRLTVL.

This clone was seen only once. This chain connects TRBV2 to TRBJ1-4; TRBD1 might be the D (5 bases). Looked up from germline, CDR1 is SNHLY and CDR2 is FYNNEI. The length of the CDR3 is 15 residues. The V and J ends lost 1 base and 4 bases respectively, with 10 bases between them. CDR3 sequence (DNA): TGTGCCAGCAGTGAAGACAGGAACTTTAATGAAAAACTGTTTTTT. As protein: CASSEDRNFNEKLFF. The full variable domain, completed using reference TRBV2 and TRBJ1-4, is EPEVTQTPSHQVTQMGQEVILRCVPISNHLYFYWYRQILGQKVEFLVSFYNNEISEKSEIFDDQFSVERPDGSNFTLKIRSTKLEDSAMYFCASSEDRNFNEKLFFGSGTQLSVL.

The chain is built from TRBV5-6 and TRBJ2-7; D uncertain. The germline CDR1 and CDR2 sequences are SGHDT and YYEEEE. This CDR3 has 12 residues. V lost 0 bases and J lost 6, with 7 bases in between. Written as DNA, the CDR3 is TGTGCCAGCAGCTTGGGAGTTGGCGAGCAGTACTTC. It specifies CASSLGVGEQYF.

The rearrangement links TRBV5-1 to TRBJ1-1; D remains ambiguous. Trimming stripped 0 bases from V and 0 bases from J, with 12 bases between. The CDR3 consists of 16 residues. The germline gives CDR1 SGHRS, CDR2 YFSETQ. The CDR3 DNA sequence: TGCGCCAGCAGCTTGGATGTCAGAATCATGAACACTGAAGCTTTCTTT. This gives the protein CASSLDVRIMNTEAFF.

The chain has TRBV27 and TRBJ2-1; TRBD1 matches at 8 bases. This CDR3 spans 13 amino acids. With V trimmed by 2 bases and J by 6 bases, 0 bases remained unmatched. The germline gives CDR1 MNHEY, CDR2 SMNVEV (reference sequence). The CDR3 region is CASSLDRGNEQFF. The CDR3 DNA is TGTGCCAGCAGTTTAGACAGGGGCAATGAGCAGTTCTTC.

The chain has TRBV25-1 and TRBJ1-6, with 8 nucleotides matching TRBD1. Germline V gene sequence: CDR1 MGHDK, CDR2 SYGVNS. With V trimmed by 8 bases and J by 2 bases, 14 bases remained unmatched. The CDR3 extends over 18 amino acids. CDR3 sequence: CASSPTGESWTYNSPLHF. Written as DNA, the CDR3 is TGTGCCAGCTCCCCGACAGGGGAGAGTTGGACCTATAATTCACCCCTCCACTTT.

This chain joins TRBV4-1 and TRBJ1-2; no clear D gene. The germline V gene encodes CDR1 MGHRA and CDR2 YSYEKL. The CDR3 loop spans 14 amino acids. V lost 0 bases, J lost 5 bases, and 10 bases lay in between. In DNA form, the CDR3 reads TGCGCCAGCAGCCAAGATGGGGAGCAGTATGGCTACACCTTC. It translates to CASSQDGEQYGYTF.

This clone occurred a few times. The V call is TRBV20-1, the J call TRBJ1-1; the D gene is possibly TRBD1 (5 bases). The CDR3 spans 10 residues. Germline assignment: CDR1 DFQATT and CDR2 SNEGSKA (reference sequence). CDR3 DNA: TGCAGAGCCATGGGGCTTGAAGCTTTCTTT. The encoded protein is CRAMGLEAFF.

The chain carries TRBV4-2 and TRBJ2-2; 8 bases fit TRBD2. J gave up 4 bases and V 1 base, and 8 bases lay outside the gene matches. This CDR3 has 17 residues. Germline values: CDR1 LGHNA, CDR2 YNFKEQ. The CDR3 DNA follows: TGTGCCAGCAGCCAAGTGGTAGCGGGAACGGGCACCGGGGAGCTGTTTTTT. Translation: CASSQVVAGTGTGELFF.

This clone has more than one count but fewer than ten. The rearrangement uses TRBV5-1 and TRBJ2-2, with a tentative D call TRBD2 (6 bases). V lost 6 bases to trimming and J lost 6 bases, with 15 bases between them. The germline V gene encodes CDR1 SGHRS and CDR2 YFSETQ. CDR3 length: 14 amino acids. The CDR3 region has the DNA TGCGCCAGCATGCGGACTTGGGGGGCCGGGGAGCTGTTTTTT. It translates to CASMRTWGAGELFF.

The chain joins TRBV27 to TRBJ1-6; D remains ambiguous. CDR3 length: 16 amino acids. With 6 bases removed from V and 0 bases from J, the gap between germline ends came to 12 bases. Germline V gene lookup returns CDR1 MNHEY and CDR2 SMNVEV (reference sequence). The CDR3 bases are TGTGCCAGCAGGGCGGGCTGGAGCTCCTATAATTCACCCCTCCACTTT. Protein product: CASRAGWSSYNSPLHF.

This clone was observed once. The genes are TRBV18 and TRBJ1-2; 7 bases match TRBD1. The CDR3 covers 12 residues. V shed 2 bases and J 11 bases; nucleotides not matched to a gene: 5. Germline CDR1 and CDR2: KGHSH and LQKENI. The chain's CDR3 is CASSPGQELYTF. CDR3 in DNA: TGTGCCAGCTCACCAGGACAGGAACTATACACCTTC.

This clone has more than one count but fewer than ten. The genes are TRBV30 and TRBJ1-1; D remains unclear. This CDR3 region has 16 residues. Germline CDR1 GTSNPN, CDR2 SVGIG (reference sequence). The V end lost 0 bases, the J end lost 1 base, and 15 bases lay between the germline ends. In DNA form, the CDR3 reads TGTGCCTGGAGTGTAGCCCCCGCCAACCCGAACACTGAAGCTTTCTTT. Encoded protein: CAWSVAPANPNTEAFF.

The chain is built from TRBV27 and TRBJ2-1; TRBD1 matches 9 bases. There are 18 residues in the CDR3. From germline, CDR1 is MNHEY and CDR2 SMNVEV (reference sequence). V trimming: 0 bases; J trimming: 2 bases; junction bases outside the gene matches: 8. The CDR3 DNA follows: TGTGCCAGCAGTTTATCCGCTTCGGACAGGGGTCCCTACAATGAGCAGTTCTTC. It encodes CASSLSASDRGPYNEQFF.

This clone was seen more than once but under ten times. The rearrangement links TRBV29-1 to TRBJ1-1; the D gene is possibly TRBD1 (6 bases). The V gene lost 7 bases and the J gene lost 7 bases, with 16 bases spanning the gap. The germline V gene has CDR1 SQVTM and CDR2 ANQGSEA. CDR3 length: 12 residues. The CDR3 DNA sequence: TGCAGCGGTAGGACAGAGGGCCGTGAAGCTTTCTTT. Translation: CSGRTEGREAFF. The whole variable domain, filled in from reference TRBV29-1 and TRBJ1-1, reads SAVISQKPSRDICQRGTSLTIQCQVDSQVTMMFWYRQQPGQSLTLIATANQGSEATYESGFVIDKFPISRPNLTFSTLTVSNMSPEDSSIYLCSGRTEGREAFFGQGTRLTVV.

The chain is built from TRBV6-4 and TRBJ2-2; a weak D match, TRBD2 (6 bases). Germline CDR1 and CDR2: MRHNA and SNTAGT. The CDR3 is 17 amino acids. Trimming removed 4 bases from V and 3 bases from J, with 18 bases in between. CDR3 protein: CASSGFRGKRDTGELFF. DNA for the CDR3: TGTGCCAGCAGTGGCTTCCGGGGGAAGAGGGACACCGGGGAGCTGTTTTTT.

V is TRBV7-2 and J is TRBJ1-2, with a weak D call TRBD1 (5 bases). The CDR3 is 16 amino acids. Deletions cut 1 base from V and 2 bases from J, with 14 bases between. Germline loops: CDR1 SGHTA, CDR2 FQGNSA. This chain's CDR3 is CASSLGAGWVNYGYTF. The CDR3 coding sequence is TGTGCCAGCAGCTTAGGCGCAGGGTGGGTAAACTATGGCTACACCTTC.

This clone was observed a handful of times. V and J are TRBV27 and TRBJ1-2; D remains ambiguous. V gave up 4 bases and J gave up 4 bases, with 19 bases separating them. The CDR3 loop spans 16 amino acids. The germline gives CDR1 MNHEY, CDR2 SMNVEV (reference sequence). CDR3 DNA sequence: TGTGCCAGCAGTTCTCAATTCGGACTGACCACCTATGGCTACACCTTC. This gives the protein CASSSQFGLTTYGYTF.

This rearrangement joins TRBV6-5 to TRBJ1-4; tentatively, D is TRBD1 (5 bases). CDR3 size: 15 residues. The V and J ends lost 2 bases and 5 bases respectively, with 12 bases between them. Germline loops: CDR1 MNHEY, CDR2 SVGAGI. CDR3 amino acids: CASSYGHSPNEKLFF. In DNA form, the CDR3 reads TGTGCCAGCAGTTACGGACACTCCCCGAATGAAAAACTGTTTTTT.

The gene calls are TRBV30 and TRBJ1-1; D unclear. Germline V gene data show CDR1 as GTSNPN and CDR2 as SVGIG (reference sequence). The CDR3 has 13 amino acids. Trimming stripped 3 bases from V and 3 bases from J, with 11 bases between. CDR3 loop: CAWSQQSYTEAFF. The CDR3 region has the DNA TGTGCCTGGAGCCAACAATCGTACACTGAAGCTTTCTTT.